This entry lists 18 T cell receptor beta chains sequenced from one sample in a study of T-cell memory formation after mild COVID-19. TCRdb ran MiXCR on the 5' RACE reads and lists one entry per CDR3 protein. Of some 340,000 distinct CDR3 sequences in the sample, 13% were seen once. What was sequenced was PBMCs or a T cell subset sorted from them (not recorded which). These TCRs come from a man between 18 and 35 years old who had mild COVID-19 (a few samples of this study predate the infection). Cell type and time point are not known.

Here the CDR3 DNA reads TGTGCCAGCAGCGCTCTGGGGGACCTAGAACAAGCTAACTATGGCTACACCTTC. Its translation is CASSALGDLEQANYGYTF. The rearrangement uses TRBV7-3 and TRBJ1-2, with a weak D call TRBD1 (5 bases). CDR1 is SGHTA and CDR2 is FQGTGA in the germline V gene. Trimming cost V 5 bases and J 0 bases, with 22 bases left between them. The length of the CDR3 is 18 residues. Looking up the rest from reference TRBV7-3 and TRBJ1-2 gives the full variable domain: GAGVSQTPSNKVTEKGKYVELRCDPISGHTALYWYRQSLGQGPEFLIYFQGTGAADDSGLPNDRFFAVRPEGSVSTLKIQRTERGDSAVYLCASSALGDLEQANYGYTFGSGTRLTVV.

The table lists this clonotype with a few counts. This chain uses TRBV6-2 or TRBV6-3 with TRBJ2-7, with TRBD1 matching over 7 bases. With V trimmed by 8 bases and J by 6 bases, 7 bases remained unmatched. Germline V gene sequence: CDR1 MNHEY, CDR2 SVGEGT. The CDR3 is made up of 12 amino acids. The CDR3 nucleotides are TGTGCCAGCGGCAGGGGGATGAGCGAGCAGTACGTC. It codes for CASGRGMSEQYV.

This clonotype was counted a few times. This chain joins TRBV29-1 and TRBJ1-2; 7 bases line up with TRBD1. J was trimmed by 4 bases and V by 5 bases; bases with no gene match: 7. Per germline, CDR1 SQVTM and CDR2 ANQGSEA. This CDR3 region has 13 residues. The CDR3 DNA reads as TGCAGCGTTAGGGACAGCGCGGTCTATGGCTACACCTTC. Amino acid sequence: CSVRDSAVYGYTF.

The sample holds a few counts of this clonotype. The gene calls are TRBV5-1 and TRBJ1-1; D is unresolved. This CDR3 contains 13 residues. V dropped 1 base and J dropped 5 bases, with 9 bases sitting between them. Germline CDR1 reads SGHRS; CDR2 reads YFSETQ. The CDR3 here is CASSLLLDTEAFF. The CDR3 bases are TGCGCCAGCAGCTTGTTGTTGGATACTGAAGCTTTCTTT.

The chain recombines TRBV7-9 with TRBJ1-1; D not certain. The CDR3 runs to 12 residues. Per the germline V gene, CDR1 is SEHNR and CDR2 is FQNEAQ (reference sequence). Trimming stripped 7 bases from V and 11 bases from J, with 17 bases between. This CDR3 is CASTVSGINAFF. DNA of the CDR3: TGTGCCAGCACGGTTTCCGGGATAAACGCTTTCTTT.

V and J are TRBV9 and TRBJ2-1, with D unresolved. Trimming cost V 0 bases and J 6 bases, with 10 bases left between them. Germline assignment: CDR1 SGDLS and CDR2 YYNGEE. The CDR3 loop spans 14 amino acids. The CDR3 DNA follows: TGTGCCAGCAGCGTAGCTGGGCAGTTCAATGAGCAGTTCTTC. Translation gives CASSVAGQFNEQFF.

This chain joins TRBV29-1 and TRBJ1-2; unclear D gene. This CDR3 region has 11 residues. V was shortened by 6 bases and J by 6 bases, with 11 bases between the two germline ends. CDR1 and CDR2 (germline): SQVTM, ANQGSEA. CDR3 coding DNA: TGCAGCGTGCCGACCAGAAATGGCTACACCTTC. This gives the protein CSVPTRNGYTF.

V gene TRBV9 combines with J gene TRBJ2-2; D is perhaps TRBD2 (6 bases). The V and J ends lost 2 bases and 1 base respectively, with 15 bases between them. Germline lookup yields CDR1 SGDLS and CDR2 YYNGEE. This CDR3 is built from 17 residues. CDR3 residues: CASSVTGVVMNTGELFF. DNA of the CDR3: TGTGCCAGCAGCGTCACGGGGGTGGTTATGAACACCGGGGAGCTGTTTTTT.

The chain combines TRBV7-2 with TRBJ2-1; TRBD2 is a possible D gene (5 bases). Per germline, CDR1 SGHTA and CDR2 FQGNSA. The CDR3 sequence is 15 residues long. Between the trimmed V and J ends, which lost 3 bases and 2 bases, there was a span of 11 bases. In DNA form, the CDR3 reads TGTGCCAGCAGCTTTACTAGAGCGGCCTACAATGAGCAGTTCTTC. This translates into CASSFTRAAYNEQFF.

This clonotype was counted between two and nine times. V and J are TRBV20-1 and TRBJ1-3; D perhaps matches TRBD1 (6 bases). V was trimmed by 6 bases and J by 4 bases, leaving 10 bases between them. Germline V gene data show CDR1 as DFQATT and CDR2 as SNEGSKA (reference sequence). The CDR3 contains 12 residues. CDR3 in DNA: TGCAGTGCCAGGGGTTCGGGAAACACCATATATTTT. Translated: CSARGSGNTIYF.

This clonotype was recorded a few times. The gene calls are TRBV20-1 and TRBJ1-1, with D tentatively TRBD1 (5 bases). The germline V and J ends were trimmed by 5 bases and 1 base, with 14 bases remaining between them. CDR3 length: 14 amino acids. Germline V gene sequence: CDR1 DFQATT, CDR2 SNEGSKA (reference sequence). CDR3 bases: TGCAGTGCTCAAGGGGAGGGCGCGAACACTGAAGCTTTCTTT. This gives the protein CSAQGEGANTEAFF.

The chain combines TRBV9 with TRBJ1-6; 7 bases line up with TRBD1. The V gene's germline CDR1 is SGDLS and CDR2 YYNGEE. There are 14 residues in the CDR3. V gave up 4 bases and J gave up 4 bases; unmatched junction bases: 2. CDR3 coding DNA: TGTGCCAGCAGCCAGACAGGGTATAATTCACCCCTCCACTTT. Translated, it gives CASSQTGYNSPLHF.

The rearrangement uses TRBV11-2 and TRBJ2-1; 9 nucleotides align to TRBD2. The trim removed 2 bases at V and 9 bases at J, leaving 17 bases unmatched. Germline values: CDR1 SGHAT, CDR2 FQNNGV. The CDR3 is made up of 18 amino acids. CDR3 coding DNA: TGTGCCAGCAGCTTACGGTTGGCGGGGGGGAACCTCGAGGGTGAGCAGTTCTTC. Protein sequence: CASSLRLAGGNLEGEQFF.

The CDR3 nucleotides read TGTGCCAGCAGTTACCTCAGCGGGGAGCTGTTTTTT. Amino acid sequence: CASSYLSGELFF. The V gene is TRBV6-5, the J gene TRBJ2-2; D unresolved. Trimming took 2 bases from V and 7 from J, leaving 5 bases between them. The CDR3 runs to 12 residues. Germline V gene lookup returns CDR1 MNHEY and CDR2 SVGAGI.

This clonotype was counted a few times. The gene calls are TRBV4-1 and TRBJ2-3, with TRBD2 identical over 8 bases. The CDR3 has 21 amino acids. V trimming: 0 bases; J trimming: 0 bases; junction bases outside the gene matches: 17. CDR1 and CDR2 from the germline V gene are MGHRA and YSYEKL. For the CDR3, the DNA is TGCGCCAGCAGCCAAGAGGCCGGTGCAGCGGGGGCCCCTCTAAGCACAGATACGCAGTATTTT. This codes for CASSQEAGAAGAPLSTDTQYF.

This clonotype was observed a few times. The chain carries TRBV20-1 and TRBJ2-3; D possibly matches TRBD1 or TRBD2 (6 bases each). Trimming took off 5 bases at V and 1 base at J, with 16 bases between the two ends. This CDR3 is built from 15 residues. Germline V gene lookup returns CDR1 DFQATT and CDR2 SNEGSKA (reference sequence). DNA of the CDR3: TGCAGTGCTCCCGGGGGCAGCCTCCGCACAGATACGCAGTATTTT. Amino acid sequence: CSAPGGSLRTDTQYF.

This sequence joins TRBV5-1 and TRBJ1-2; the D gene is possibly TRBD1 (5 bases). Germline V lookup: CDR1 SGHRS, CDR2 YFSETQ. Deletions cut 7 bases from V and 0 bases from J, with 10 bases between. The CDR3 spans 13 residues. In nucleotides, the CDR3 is TGCGCCAGCGCGCCGACAGCTAACTATGGCTACACCTTC. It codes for CASAPTANYGYTF.

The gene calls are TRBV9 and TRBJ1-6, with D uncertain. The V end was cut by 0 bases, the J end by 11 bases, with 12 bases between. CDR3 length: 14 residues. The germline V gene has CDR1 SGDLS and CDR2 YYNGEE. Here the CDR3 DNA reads TGTGCCAGCAGCGTAGGGGAGGGTGGGACACCCCTCCACTTT. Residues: CASSVGEGGTPLHF.